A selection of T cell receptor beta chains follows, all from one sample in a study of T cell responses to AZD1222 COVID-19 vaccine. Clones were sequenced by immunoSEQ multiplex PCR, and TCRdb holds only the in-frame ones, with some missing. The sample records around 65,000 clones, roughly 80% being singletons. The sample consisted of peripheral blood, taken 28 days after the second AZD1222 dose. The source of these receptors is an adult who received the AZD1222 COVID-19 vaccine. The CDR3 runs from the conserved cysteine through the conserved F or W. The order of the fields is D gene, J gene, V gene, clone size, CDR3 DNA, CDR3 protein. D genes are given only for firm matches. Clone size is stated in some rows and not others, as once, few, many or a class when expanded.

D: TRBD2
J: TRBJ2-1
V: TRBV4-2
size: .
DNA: TGTGCCAGCAGCCAAGATCACATGGCGGGGGTCTCCTACAATGAGCAGTTCTTC
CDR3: CASSQDHMAGVSYNEQFF

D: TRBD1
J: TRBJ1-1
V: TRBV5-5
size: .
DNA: TGTGCCAGCAGCTTGGGCCCCACAGGGGAGAACACTGAAGCTTTCTTT
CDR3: CASSLGPTGENTEAFF

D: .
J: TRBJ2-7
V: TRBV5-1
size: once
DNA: TGCGCCAGCAGCTTGGAGACAGACGTGGACGAGCAGTACTTC
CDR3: CASSLETDVDEQYF

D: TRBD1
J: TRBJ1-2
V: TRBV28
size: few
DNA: TGTGCCAGCAGTTTTAACAGGGGGCTTTATGGCTACACCTTC
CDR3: CASSFNRGLYGYTF

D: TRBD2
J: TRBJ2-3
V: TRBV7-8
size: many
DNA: TGTGCCAGCAGCTTAGTCCCGACTAGCGGAGATACGCAGTATTTT
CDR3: CASSLVPTSGDTQYF

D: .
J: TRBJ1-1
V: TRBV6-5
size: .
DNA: TGTGCCAGCAGTTACGACAGACCGAACACTGAAGCTTTCTTT
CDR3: CASSYDRPNTEAFF

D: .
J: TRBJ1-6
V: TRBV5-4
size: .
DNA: TGTGCCAGCAGCTTCGGGCCTAGTTGGAATTCACCCCTCCACTTT
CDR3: CASSFGPSWNSPLHF

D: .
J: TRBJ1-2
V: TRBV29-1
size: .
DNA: TGCAGCGTGGAGTTGGGACGACGACTGTCGTATGGCTACACCTTC
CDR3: CSVELGRRLSYGYTF

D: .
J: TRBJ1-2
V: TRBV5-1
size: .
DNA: TGCGCCAGCAGCCCGGTGCAGGGGCAGAACTATGGCTACACCTTC
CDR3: CASSPVQGQNYGYTF

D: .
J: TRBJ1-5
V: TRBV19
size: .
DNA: TGTGCCAGTAACGTCGGAATCTGGTCCCAGCATTTT
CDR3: CASNVGIWSQHF

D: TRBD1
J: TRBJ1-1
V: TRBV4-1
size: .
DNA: TGCGCCAGCAGCCAAGAAACAGGGGGCACAATGAACACTGAAGCTTTCTTT
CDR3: CASSQETGGTMNTEAFF

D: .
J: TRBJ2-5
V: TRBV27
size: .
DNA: TGTGCCAGCAGGCAGCGTCGATCGTCTGGGACCCAGTACTTC
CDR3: CASRQRRSSGTQYF

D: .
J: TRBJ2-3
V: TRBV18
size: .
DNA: TGTGCCAGCTCACCGAAACGGGCCTCCACAGATACGCAGTATTTT
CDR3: CASSPKRASTDTQYF

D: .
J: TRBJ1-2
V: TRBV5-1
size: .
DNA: TGCGCCAGCAGCCCCCCGGGGCAGGAGCCCTATGGCTACACCTTC
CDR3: CASSPPGQEPYGYTF

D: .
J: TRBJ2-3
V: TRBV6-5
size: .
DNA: TGTGCCAGCAGTCACTCCCCCGGAGAGAACACAGATACGCAGTATTTT
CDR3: CASSHSPGENTDTQYF

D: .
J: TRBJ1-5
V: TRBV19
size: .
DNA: TGTGCCAGTAGTCTCTGGGATAGCAATCAGCCCCAGCATTTT
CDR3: CASSLWDSNQPQHF

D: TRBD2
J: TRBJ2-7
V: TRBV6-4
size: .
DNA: TGTGCCAGCAGCCCAGGTACGGGGGGTCGTCACGAGCAGTACTTC
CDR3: CASSPGTGGRHEQYF

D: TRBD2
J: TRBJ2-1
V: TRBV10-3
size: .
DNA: TGTGCCATCAAGAGCGGAGCGGGAGGGCTCTACAATGAGCAGTTCTTC
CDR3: CAIKSGAGGLYNEQFF

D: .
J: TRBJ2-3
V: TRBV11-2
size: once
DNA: TGTGCCAGCAGCTTAGGCGAGGGCCGGGAGTATTTT
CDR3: CASSLGEGREYF

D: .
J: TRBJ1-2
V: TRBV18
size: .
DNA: TGTGCCAGCTCACCACCGAACCGGGGAGGGACCTTC
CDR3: CASSPPNRGGTF

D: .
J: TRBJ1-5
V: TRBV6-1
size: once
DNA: TGTGCCAGCAGTGAAGAACAGTTTCAGAATCAGCCCCAGCATTTT
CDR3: CASSEEQFQNQPQHF

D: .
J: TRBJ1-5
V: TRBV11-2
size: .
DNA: TGTGCCAGCAGCTTGACGGATGGAAGCAATCAGCCCCAGCATTTT
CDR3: CASSLTDGSNQPQHF

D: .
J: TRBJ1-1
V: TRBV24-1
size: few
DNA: TGTGCCACCAGTGATGGACATAACACTGAAGCTTTCTTT
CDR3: CATSDGHNTEAFF

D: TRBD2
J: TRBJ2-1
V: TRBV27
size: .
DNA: TGTGCCAGCCGGACTTTGACTAGCGGGATTTCCTACAATGAGCAGTTCTTC
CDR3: CASRTLTSGISYNEQFF

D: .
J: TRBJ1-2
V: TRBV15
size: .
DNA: TGTGCCACCAGCAGCCCGGACGGCCCGCTCTATGGCTACACCTTC
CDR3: CATSSPDGPLYGYTF

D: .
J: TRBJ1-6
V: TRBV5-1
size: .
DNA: TGCGCCAGCAGCTTCCAACAGAGGACAAGTAATTCACCCCTCCACTTT
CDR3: CASSFQQRTSNSPLHF

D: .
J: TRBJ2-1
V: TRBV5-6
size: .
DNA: TGTGCCAGCAGCCGAGGGGCCAGAGAGGAGCAGTTCTTC
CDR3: CASSRGAREEQFF

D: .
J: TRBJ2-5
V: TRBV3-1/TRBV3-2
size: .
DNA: TGTGCCAGCAGCCACCCCCAGTGGGAGACCCAGTACTTC
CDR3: CASSHPQWETQYF

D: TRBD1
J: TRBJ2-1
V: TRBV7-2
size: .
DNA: TGTGCCAGCAGCCTATCGAGATCGACAGGGTGGTTCTTC
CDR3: CASSLSRSTGWFF

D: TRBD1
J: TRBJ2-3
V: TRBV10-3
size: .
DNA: TGTGCCATCGGGGGGACAGGGTACGGCACAGATACGCAGTATTTT
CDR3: CAIGGTGYGTDTQYF

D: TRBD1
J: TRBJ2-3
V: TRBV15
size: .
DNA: TGTGCCACCAGCAGGGACAGGTCAAACACAGATACGCAGTATTTT
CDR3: CATSRDRSNTDTQYF

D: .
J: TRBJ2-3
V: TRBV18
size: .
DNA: TGTGCCAGCCTAGAACTAGGCCGCACAGATACGCAGTATTTT
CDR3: CASLELGRTDTQYF

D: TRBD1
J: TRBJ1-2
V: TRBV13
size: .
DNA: TGTGCCAGCAGCTTAAAACCAGGGGGGTCTACTTCTAACTATGGCTACACCTTC
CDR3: CASSLKPGGSTSNYGYTF

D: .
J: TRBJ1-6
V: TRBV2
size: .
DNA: TGTGCCAGCAAGCCAGCCTCCTATAATTCACCCCTCCACTTT
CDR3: CASKPASYNSPLHF

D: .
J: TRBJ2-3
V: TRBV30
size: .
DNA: TGTGCCTGGAGTGTAAGGGCCAACACAGATACGCAGTATTTT
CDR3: CAWSVRANTDTQYF

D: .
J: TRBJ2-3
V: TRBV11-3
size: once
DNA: TGTGCCAGCAGCTTAGGGGGGATTCTGGGGCAGTATTTT
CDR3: CASSLGGILGQYF

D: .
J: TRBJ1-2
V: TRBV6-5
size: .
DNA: TGTGCCAGCACCCAGGCTGGGTACGATGGCTACACCTTC
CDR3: CASTQAGYDGYTF

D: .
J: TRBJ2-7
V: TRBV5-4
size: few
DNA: TGTGCCAGCAGCTTTAAGTTCTCCTACGAGCAGTACTTC
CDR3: CASSFKFSYEQYF

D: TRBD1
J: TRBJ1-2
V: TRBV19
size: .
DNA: TGTGCCAGTAGTCTTCGACAGGGAAGAATGGATGGCTACACCTTC
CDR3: CASSLRQGRMDGYTF

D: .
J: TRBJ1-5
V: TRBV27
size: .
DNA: TGTGCCAGCAACCACAGGGTCGGGGGCAATCAGCCCCAGCATTTT
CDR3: CASNHRVGGNQPQHF

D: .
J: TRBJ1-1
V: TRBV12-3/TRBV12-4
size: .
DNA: TGTGCCAGTACGGACAGTAACACTGAAGCTTTCTTT
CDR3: CASTDSNTEAFF

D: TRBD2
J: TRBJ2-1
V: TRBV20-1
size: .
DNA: TGCAGTGCTAGTGGACTAGCGCACAAGGGGAATGAGCAGTTCTTC
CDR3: CSASGLAHKGNEQFF

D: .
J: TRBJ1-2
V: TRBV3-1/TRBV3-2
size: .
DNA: TGTGCCAGCACCCTTTCGGGGATTATGAGCTACACCTTC
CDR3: CASTLSGIMSYTF

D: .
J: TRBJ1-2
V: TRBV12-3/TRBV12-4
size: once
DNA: TGTGCCAGCCATTACGGGGCGGGCGGGCGCTACACCTTC
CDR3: CASHYGAGGRYTF

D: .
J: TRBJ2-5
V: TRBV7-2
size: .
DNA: TGTGCCAGCAGCTTACTTGAGGGGGAGACCCAGTACTTC
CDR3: CASSLLEGETQYF

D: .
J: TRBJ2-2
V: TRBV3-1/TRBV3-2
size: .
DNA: TGTGCCAGCAGCCAGGGGGCGCGGACCGGGGAGCTGTTTTTT
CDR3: CASSQGARTGELFF

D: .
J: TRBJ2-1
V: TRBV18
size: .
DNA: TGTGCCAGCTCACCCCCCCCGAGCTACAATGAGCAGTTCTTC
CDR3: CASSPPPSYNEQFF

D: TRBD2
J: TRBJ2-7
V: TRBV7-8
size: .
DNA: TGTGCCAGCAGCCCCGCTAGCGGGGGCGGGTACGAGCAGTACTTC
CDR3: CASSPASGGGYEQYF